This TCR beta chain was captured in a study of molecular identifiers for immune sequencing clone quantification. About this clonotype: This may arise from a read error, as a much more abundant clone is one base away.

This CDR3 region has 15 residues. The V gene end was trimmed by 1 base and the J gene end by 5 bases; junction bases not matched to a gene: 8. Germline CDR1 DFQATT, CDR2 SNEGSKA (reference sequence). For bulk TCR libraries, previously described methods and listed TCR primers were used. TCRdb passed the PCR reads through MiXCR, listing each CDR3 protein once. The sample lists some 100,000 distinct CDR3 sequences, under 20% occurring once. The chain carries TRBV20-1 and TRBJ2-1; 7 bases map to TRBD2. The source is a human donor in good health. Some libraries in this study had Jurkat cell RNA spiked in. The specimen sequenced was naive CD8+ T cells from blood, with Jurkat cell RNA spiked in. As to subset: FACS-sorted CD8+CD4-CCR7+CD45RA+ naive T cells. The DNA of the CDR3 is TGCAGTGCTAGAGGTCCGGGGGAGGGCGACAATGAGCAGTTCTTC. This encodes CSARGPGEGDNEQFF.